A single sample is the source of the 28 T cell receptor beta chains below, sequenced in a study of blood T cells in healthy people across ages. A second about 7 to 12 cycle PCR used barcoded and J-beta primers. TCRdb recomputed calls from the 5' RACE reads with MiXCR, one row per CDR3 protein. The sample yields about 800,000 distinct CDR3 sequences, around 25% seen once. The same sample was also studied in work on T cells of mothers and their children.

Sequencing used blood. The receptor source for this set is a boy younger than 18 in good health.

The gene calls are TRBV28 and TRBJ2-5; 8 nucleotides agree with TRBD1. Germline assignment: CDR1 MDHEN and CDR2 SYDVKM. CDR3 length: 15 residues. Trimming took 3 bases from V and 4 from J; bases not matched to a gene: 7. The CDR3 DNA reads TGTGCCAGCAGTTTGAGTACAGGGGGGATAGAGACCCAGTACTTC. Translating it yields CASSLSTGGIETQYF.

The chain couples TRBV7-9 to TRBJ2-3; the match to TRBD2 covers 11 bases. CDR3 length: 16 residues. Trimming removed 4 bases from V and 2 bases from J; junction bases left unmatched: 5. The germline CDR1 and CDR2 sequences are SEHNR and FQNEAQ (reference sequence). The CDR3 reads CASSSGTSGPTDTQYF. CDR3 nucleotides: TGTGCCAGCAGCTCCGGGACTAGCGGACCCACAGATACGCAGTATTTT.

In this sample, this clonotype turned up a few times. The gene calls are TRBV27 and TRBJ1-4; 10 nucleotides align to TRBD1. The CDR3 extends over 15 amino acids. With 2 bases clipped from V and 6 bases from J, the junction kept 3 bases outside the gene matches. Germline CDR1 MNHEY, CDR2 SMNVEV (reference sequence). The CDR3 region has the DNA TGTGCCAGCAGTTTACGACAGGGGGCGTATGAAAAACTGTTTTTT. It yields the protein CASSLRQGAYEKLFF. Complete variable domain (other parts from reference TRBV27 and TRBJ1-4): EAQVTQNPRYLITVTGKKLTVTCSQNMNHEYMSWYRQDPGLGLRQIYYSMNVEVTDKGDVPEGYKVSRKEKRNFPLILESPSPNQTSLYFCASSLRQGAYEKLFFGSGTQLSVL.

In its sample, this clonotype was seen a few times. CDR3 protein: CASSIGTGGPYEQYF. CDR3 DNA sequence: TGCGCCAGCAGCATCGGGACAGGTGGCCCCTACGAGCAGTACTTC. The chain combines TRBV5-1 with TRBJ2-7; 8 nucleotides match TRBD1. Germline CDR1 and CDR2: SGHRS and YFSETQ. The CDR3 is made up of 15 amino acids. Losses at the gene ends were 4 bases for V and 2 bases for J; bases not matched to a gene: 8. Using reference TRBV5-1 and TRBJ2-7 for the parts outside the CDR3, the full variable domain is KAGVTQTPRYLIKTRGQQVTLSCSPISGHRSVSWYQQTPGQGLQFLFEYFSETQRNKGNFPGRFSGRQFSNSRSEMNVSTLELGDSALYLCASSIGTGGPYEQYFGPGTRLTVT.

CDR3 sequence: CASSAPRDFIFETQYF. As DNA, the CDR3 is TGTGCCAGCAGCGCCCCCCGGGACTTTATTTTCGAGACCCAGTACTTC. This chain joins TRBV7-2 and TRBJ2-5, with TRBD2 as a possible D gene (6 bases). Deletions cut 5 bases from V and 5 bases from J, with 21 bases between. CDR1 SGHTA and CDR2 FQGNSA come from the germline V gene. This CDR3 is built from 16 residues.

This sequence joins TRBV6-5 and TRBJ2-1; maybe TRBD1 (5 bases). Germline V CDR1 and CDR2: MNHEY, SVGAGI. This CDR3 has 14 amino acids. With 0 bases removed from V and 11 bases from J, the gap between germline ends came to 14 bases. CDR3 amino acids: CASSYSETGLQQFF. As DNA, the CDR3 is TGTGCCAGCAGTTACTCAGAAACAGGTTTGCAGCAGTTCTTC.

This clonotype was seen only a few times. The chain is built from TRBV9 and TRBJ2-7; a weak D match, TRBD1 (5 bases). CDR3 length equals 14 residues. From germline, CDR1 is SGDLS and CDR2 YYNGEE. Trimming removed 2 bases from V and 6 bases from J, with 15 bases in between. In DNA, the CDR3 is TGTGCCAGCAGCGTCTCCCTTGTCAGGGCCGAGCAGTACTTC. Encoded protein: CASSVSLVRAEQYF.

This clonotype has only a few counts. Here the CDR3 reads CASSAGVPSYEQYF. In DNA form, the CDR3 reads TGTGCCAGCAGCGCAGGGGTCCCCTCCTACGAGCAGTACTTC. The rearrangement uses TRBV9 and TRBJ2-7, with D possibly being TRBD1 (6 bases). The V end was cut by 3 bases, the J end by 0 bases, with 10 bases between. Germline V gene lookup returns CDR1 SGDLS and CDR2 YYNGEE. The CDR3 is 14 amino acids.

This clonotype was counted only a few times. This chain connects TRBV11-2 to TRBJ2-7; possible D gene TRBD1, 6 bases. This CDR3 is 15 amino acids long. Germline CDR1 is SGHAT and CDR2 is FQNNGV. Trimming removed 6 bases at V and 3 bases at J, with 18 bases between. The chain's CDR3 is CASSSPGTKDYEQYF. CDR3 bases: TGTGCCAGCAGTTCCCCCGGGACAAAAGACTACGAGCAGTACTTC.

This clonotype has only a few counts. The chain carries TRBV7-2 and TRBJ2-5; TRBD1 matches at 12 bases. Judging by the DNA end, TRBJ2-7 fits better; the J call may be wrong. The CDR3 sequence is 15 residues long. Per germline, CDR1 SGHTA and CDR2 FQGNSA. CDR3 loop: CASSRRDRGQYEQYF. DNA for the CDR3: TGTGCCAGCAGCCGAAGGGACAGGGGGCAGTACGAGCAGTACTTC.

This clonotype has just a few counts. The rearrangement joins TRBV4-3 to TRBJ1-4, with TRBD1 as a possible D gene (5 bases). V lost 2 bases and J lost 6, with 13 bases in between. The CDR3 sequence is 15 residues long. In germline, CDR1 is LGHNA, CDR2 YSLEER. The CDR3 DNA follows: TGCGCCAGCAGCCAAAAGGGGTCCTCCGATGAAAAACTGTTTTTT. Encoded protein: CASSQKGSSDEKLFF.

In DNA form, the CDR3 reads TGTGCCAGCAGCTTAGATTTGGACCGTGCCACTGAAGCTTTCTTT. This translates into CASSLDLDRATEAFF. This chain connects TRBV7-9 to TRBJ1-1; D not resolved. The CDR3 contains 15 residues. CDR1 SEHNR and CDR2 FQNEAQ come from the germline V gene (reference sequence). Deletions cut 1 base from V and 4 bases from J, with 13 bases between.

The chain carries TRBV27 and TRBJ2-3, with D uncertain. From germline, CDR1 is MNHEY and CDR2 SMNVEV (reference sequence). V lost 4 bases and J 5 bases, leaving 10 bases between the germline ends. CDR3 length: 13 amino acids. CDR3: CASSSDRGDTQYF. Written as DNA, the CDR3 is TGTGCCAGCAGTTCCGACCGTGGAGATACGCAGTATTTT.

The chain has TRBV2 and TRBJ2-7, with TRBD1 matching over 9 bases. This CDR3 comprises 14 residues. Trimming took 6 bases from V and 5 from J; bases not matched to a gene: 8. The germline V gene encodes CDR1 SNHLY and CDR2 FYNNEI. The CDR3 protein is CASSHTGGGDEQYF. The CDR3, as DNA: TGTGCCAGCAGCCACACAGGGGGCGGGGACGAGCAGTACTTC.

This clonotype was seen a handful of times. In DNA form, the CDR3 reads TGTGCCAGCAAAAGGGGTTGCAATCAGCCCCAGCATTTT. Its translation is CASKRGCNQPQHF. The chain links TRBV6-2 or TRBV6-3 to TRBJ1-5; perhaps TRBD1 as D (5 bases). Trimming shortened V by 7 bases and J by 2 bases, and 9 bases separated the two germline ends. The germline V gene has CDR1 MNHEY and CDR2 SVGEGT. This CDR3 has 13 residues.

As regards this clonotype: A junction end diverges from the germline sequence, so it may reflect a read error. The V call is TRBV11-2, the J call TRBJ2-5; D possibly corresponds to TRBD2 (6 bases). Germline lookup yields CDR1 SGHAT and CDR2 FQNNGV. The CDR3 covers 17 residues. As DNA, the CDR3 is TGTGCCAGCAGCTTAGGTACAGCGGGCGCGTACCAAGAAACCCAGTACTTC. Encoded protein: CASSLGTAGAYQETQYF.

The chain's CDR3 is CASSRTAGAATNEKLFF. CDR3 nucleotide sequence: TGCGCCAGCAGCCGAACAGCAGGGGCGGCAACTAATGAAAAACTGTTTTTT. V gene TRBV4-3 combines with J gene TRBJ1-4; D possibly corresponds to TRBD1 (6 bases). The germline CDR1 and CDR2 sequences are LGHNA and YSLEER. With 4 bases removed from V and 0 bases from J, the gap between germline ends came to 15 bases. The CDR3 contains 17 residues.

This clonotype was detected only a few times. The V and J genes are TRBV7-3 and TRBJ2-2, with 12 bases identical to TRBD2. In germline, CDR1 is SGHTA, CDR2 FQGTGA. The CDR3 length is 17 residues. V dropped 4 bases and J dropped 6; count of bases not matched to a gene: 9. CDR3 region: CASSSASGRGFAGELFF. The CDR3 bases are TGTGCCAGCAGCTCAGCTAGCGGGAGGGGGTTCGCCGGGGAGCTGTTTTTT.

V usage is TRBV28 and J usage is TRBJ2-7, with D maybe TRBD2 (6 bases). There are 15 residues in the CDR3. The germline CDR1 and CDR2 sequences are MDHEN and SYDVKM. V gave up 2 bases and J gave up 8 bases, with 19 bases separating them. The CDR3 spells CASSLGGGVDEKQYF. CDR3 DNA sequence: TGTGCCAGCAGTTTAGGTGGCGGGGTAGATGAAAAGCAGTACTTC.

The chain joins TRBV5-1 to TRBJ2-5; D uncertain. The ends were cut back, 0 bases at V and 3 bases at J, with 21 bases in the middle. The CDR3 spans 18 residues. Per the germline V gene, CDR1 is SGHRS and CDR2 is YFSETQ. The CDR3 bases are TGCGCCAGCAGCTTGGCCGTTCAGGAGTTTTTTACTGAAGAGACCCAGTACTTC. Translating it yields CASSLAVQEFFTEETQYF.

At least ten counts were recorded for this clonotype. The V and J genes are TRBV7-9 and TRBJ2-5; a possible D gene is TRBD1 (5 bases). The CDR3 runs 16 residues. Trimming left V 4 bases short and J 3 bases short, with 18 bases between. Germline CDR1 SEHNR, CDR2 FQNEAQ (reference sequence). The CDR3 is CASSSTLGRVEETQYF. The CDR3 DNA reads TGTGCCAGCAGCTCTACACTCGGCAGGGTAGAAGAGACCCAGTACTTC.

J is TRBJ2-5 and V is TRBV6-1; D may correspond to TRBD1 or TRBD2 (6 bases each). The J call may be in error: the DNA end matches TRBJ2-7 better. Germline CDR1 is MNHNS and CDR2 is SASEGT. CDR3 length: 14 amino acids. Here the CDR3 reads CASQTQGRGYEQYV. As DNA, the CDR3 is TGTGCCAGCCAGACGCAGGGGCGGGGATACGAGCAGTACGTC.

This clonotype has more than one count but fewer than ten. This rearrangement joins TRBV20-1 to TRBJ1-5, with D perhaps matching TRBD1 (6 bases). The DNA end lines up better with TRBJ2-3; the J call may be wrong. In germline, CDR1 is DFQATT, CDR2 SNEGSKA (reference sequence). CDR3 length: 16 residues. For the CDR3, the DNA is TGCAGTGCTAGCGCTCTCCCAGGACAGAGGAATCAGCCCCAGTATTTT. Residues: CSASALPGQRNQPQYF.

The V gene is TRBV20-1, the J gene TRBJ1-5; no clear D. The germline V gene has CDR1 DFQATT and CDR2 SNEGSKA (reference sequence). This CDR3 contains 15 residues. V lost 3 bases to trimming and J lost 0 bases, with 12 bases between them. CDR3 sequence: CSASGKAYSNQPQHF. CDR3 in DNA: TGCAGTGCTAGTGGGAAGGCTTATAGCAATCAGCCCCAGCATTTT.

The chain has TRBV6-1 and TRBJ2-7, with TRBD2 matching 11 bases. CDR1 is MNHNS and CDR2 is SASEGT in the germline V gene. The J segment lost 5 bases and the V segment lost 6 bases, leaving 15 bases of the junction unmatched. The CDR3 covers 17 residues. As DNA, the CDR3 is TGTGCCAGCAGACCGACTAGCGGGATAACGTTTGGGCACGAGCAGTACTTC. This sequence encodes CASRPTSGITFGHEQYF.

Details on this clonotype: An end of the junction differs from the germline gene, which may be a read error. In DNA form, the CDR3 reads TGCAGCGTTGATCGGGCCTTGAACACTGAAGCTTCCTTT. It is translated as CSVDRALNTEASF. The rearrangement joins TRBV29-1 to TRBJ1-1; D ambiguous. Germline V gene lookup returns CDR1 SQVTM and CDR2 ANQGSEA. CDR3 length: 13 amino acids.

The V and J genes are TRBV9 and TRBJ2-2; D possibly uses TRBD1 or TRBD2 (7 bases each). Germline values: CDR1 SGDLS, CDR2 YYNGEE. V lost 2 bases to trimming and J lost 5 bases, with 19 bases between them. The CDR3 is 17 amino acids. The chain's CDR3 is CASSVAAGRGGTGELFF. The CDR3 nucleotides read TGTGCCAGCAGCGTCGCCGCGGGCAGGGGGGGAACCGGGGAGCTGTTTTTT.

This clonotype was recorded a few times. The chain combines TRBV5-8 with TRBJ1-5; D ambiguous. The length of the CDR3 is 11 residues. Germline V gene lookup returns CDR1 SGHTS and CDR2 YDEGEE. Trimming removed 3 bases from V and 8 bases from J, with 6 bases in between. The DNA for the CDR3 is TGTGCCAGCAGCTCCGTGAAGCCCCAGCATTTT. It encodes CASSSVKPQHF.